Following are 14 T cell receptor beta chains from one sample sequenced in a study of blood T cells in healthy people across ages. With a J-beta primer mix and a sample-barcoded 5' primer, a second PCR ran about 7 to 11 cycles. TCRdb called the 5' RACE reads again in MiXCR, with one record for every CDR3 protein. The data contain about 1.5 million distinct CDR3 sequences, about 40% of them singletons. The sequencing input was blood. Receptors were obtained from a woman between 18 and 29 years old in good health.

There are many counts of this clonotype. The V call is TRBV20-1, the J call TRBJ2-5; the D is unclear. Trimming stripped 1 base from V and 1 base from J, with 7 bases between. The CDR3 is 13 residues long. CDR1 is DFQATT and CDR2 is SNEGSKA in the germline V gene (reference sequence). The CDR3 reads CSARVPGQETQYF. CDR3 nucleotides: TGCAGTGCTAGAGTCCCTGGCCAAGAGACCCAGTACTTC.

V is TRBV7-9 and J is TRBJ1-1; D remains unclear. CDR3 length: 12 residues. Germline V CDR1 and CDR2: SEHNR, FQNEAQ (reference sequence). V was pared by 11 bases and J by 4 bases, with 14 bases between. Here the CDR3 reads CASSDGSTEAFF. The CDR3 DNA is TGTGCCTCGTCGGACGGTAGCACTGAAGCTTTCTTT.

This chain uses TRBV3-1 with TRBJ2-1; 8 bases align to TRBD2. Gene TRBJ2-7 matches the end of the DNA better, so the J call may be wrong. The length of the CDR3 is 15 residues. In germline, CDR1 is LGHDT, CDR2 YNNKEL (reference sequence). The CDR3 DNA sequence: TGTGCCAGCAGATTAAGCGGGAGCTCCTACAATGAGCAGTACTTC. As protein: CASRLSGSSYNEQYF.

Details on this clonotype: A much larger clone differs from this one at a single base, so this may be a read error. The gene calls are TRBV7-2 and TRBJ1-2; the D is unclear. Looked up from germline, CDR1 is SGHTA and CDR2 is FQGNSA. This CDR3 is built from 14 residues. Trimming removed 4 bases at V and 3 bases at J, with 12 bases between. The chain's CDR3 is CASSSPGRYYGYTF. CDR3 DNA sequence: TGTGCCAGCAGCTCCCCGGGCCGATACTATGGCTACACCTTC.

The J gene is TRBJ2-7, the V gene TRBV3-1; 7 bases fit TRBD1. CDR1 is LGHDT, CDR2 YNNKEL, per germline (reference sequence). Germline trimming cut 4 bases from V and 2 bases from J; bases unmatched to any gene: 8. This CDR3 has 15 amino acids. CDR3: CASSPVPTGTYEQYF. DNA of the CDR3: TGTGCCAGCAGCCCAGTACCGACAGGGACCTACGAGCAGTACTTC.

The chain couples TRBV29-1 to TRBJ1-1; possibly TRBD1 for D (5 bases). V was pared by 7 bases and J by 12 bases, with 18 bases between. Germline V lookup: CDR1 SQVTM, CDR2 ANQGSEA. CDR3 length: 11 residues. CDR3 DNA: TGCAGCGGCGGACGAACAGGAGGGACTTTCTTT. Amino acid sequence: CSGGRTGGTFF. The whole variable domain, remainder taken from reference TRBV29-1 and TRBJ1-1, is SAVISQKPSRDICQRGTSLTIQCQVDSQVTMMFWYRQQPGQSLTLIATANQGSEATYESGFVIDKFPISRPNLTFSTLTVSNMSPEDSSIYLCSGGRTGGTFFGQGTRLTVV.

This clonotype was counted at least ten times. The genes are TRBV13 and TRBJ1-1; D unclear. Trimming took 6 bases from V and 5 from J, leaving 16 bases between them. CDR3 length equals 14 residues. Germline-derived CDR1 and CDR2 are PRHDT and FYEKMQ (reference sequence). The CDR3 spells CASSDTGMRTEAFF. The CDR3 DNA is TGTGCCAGCAGTGATACGGGGATGAGGACTGAAGCTTTCTTT.

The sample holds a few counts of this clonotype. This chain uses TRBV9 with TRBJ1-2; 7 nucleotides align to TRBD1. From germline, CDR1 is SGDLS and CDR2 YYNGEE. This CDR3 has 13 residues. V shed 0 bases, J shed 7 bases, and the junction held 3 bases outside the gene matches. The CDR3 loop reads CASSVATGSGYTF. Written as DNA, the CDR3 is TGTGCCAGCAGCGTAGCGACAGGGAGTGGCTACACCTTC.

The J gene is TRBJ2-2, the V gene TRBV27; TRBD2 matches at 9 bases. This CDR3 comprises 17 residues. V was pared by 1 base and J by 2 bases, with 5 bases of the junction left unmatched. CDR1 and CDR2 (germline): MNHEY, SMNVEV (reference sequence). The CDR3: CASSLYATSGNTGELFF. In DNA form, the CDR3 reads TGTGCCAGCAGTTTATATGCGACTAGCGGTAACACCGGGGAGCTGTTTTTT.

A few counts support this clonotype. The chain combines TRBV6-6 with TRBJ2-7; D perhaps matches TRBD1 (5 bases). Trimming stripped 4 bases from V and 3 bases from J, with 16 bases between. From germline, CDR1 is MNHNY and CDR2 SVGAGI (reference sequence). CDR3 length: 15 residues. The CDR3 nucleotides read TGTGCCAGCAGTTCAACAGCAGGGAAAGTCTACGAGCAGTACTTC. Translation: CASSSTAGKVYEQYF.

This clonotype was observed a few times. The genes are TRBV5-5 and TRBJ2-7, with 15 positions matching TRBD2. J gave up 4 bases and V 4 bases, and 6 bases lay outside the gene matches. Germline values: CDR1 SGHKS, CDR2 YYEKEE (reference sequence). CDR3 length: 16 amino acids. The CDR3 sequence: CASSPGLAGGGYEQYF. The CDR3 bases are TGTGCCAGCAGCCCCGGACTAGCGGGAGGGGGATACGAGCAGTACTTC.

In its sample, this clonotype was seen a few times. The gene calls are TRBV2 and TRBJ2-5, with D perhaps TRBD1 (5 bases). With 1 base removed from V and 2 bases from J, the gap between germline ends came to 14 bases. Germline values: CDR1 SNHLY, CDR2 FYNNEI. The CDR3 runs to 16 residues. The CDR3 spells CASSEVPLTVQETQYF. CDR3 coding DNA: TGTGCCAGCAGTGAAGTCCCCCTGACAGTTCAAGAGACCCAGTACTTC.

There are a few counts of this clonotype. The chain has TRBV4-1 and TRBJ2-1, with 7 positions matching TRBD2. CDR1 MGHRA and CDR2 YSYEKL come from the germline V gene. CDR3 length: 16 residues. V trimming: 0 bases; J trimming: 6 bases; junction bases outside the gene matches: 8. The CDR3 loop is CASSQDRGEHINEQFF. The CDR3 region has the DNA TGCGCCAGCAGCCAAGATCGGGGGGAGCACATCAATGAGCAGTTCTTC.

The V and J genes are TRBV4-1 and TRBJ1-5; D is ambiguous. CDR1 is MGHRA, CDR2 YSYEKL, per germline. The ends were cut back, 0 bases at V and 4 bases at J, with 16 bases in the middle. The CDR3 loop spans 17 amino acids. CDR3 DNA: TGCGCCAGCAGCCAAGATCGTCTTCGGGAGCGGAATCAGCCCCAGCATTTT. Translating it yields CASSQDRLRERNQPQHF.